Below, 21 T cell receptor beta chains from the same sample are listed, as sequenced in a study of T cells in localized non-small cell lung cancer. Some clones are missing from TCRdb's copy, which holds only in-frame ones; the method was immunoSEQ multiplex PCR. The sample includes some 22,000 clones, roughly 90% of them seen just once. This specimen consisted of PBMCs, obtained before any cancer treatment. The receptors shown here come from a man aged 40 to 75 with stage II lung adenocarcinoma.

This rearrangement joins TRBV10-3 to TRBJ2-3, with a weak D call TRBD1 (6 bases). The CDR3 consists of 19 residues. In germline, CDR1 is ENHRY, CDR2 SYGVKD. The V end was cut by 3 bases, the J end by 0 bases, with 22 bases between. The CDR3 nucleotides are TGTGCCATCAGTGACTCCAAACTGAGACTCAGGGGAAGCACAGATACGCAGTATTTT. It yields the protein CAISDSKLRLRGSTDTQYF.

CDR3 sequence: CASSLIKGHEQYF. CDR3 DNA: TGTGCCAGCAGCTTAATTAAAGGGCACGAGCAGTACTTC. This chain joins TRBV7-9 and TRBJ2-7; D not certain. V was clipped by 2 bases and J by 5 bases, with 10 bases between them. Germline V lookup: CDR1 SEHNR, CDR2 FQNEAQ (reference sequence). This CDR3 has 13 residues. The full variable domain, its missing parts supplied by reference TRBV7-9 and TRBJ2-7, is DTGVSQNPRHKITKRGQNVTFRCDPISEHNRLYWYRQTLGQGPEFLTYFQNEAQLEKSRLLSDRFSAERPKGSFSTLEIQRTEQGDSAMYLCASSLIKGHEQYFGPGTRLTVT.

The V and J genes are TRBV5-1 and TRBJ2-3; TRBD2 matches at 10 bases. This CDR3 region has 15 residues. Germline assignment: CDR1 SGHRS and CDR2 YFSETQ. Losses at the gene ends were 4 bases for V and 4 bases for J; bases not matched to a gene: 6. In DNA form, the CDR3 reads TGCGCCAGCAGCCGGACTAGCGGCAAACCAGATACGCAGTATTTT. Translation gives CASSRTSGKPDTQYF.

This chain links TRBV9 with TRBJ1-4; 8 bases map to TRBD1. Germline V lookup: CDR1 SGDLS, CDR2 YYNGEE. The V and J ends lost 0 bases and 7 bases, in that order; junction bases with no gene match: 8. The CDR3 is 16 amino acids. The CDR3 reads CASSVEDTGGSEKLFF. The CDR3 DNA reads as TGTGCCAGCAGCGTAGAGGATACAGGGGGAAGTGAAAAACTGTTTTTT. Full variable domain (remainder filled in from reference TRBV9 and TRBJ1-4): DSGVTQTPKHLITATGQRVTLRCSPRSGDLSVYWYQQSLDQGLQFLIQYYNGEERAKGNILERFSAQQFPDLHSELNLSSLELGDSALYFCASSVEDTGGSEKLFFGSGTQLSVL.

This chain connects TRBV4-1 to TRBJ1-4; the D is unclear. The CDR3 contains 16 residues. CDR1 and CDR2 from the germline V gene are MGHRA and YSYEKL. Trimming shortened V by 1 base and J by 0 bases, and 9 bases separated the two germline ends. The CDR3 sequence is CASSQGSLATNEKLFF. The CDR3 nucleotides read TGCGCCAGCAGCCAAGGATCCCTTGCAACTAATGAAAAACTGTTTTTT.

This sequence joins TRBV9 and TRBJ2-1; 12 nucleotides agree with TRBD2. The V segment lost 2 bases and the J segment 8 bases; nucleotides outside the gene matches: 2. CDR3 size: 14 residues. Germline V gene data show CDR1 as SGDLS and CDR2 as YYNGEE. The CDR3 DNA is TGTGCCAGCAGCGTGCGACTAGCGGGAGATGAGCAGTTCTTC. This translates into CASSVRLAGDEQFF.

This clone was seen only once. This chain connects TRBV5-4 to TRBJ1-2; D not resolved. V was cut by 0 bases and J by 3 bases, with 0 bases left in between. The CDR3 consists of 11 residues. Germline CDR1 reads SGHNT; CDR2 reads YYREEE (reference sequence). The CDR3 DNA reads TGTGCCAGCAGCTTGGACTATGGCTACACCTTC. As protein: CASSLDYGYTF.

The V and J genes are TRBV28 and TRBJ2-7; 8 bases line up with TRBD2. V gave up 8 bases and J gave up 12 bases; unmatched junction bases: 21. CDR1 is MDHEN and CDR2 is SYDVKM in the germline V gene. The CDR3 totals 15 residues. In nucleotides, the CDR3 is TGTGCCAGCTTGCCCCCAGTTAACGGGGGGGCCCTGGCGTACTTC. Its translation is CASLPPVNGGALAYF. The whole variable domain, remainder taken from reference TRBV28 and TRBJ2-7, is DVKVTQSSRYLVKRTGEKVFLECVQDMDHENMFWYRQDPGLGLRLIYFSYDVKMKEKGDIPEGYSVSREKKERFSLILESASTNQTSMYLCASLPPVNGGALAYFGPGTRLTVT.

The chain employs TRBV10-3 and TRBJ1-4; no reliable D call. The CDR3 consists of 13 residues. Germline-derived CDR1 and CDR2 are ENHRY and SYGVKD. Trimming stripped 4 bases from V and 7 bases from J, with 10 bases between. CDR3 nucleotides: TGTGCCATCAGTGGGAAGGCGGGTGAAAAACTGTTTTTT. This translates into CAISGKAGEKLFF.

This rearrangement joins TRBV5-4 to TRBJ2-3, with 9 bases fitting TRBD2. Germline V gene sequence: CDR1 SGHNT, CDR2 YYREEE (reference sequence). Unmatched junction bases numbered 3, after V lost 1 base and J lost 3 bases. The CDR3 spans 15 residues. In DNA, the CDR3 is TGTGCCAGCAGCTTGTTAGCGGGAGAAACAGATACGCAGTATTTT. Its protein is CASSLLAGETDTQYF.

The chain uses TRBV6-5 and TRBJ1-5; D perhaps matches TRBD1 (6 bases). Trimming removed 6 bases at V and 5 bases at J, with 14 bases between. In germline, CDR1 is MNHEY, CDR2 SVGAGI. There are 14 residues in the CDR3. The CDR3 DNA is TGTGCCAGCAGACCACTGACAGGAGATCAGCCCCAGCATTTT. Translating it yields CASRPLTGDQPQHF.

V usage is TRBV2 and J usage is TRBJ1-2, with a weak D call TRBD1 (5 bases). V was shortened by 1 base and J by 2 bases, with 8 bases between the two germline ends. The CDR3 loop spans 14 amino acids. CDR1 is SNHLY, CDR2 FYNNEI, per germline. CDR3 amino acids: CASSEGGSNYGYTF. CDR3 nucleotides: TGTGCCAGCAGTGAAGGGGGCAGCAACTATGGCTACACCTTC.

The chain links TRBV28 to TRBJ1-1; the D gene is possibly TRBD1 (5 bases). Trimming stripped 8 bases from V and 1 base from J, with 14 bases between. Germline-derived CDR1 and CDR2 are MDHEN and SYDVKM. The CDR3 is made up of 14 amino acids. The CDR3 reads CASATGTGNTEAFF. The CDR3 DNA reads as TGTGCCAGCGCTACCGGGACTGGGAACACTGAAGCTTTCTTT.

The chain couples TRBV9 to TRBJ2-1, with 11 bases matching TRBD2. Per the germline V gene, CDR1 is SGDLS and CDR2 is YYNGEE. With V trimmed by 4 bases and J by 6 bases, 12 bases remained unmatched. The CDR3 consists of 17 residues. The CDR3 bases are TGTGCCAGCAGCCCGGGGACTAGCGGAGCCCCCCGCAATGAGCAGTTCTTC. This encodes CASSPGTSGAPRNEQFF.

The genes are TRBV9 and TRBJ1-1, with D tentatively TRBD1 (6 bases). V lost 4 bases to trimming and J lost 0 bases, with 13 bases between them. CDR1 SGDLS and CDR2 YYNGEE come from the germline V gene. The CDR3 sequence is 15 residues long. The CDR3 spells CASSTYDRMNTEAFF. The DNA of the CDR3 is TGTGCCAGCAGCACTTATGACAGGATGAACACTGAAGCTTTCTTT.

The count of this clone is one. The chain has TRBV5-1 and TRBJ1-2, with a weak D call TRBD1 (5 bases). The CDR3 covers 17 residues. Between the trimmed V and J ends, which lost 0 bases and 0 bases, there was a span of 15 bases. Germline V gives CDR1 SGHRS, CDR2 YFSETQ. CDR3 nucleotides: TGCGCCAGCAGCTTGGGGTTGGGGGATCTGTCTAACTATGGCTACACCTTC. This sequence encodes CASSLGLGDLSNYGYTF.

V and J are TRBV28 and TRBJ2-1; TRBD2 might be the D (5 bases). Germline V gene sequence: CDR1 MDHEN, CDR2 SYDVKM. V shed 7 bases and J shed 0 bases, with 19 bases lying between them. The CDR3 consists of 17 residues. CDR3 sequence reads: CASTLVSGSSSYNEQFF. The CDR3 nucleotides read TGTGCCAGCACCCTCGTGTCGGGGTCGAGCTCCTACAATGAGCAGTTCTTC.

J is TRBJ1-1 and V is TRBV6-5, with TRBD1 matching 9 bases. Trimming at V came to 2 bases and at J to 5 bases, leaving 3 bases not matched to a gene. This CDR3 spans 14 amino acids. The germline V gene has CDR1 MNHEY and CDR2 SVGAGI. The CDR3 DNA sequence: TGTGCCAGCAGTTACGGGACAGGGAGGACTGAAGCTTTCTTT. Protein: CASSYGTGRTEAFF.

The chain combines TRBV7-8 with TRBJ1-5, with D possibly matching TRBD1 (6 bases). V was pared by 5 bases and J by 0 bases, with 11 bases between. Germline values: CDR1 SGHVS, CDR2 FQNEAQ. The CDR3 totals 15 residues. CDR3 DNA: TGTGCCAGCAGCCCAGGACAGTATAGCAATCAGCCCCAGCATTTT. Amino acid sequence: CASSPGQYSNQPQHF.

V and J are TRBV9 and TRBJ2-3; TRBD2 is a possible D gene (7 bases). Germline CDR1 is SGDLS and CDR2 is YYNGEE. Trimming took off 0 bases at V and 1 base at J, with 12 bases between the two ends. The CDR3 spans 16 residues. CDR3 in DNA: TGTGCCAGCAGCGTAGAGGGGGACTACCGCACAGATACGCAGTATTTT. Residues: CASSVEGDYRTDTQYF.

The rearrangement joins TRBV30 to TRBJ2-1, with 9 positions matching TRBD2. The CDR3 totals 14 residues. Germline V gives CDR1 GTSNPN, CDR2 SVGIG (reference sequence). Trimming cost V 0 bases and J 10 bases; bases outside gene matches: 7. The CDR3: CAWSVGLAGTEQFF. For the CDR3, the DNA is TGTGCCTGGAGTGTGGGTCTAGCGGGAACAGAGCAGTTCTTC.